The clone carrying this T cell receptor beta chain was observed a handful of times. Germline V gene lookup returns CDR1 SGHDT and CDR2 YYEEEE. Deletions cut 3 bases from V and 5 bases from J, with 18 bases between. This CDR3 has 16 residues. These data belong to a study of cytomegalovirus exposure and HLA in healthy donors. At the level of the study: In a previous analysis, around 120 million unique TCR beta sequences were found from roughly 180 million T cells.

With 60 Vbeta and 13 Jbeta primers, the PCR was carried out. The assay was immunoSEQ multiplex PCR, and TCRdb's table has in-frame clones only and misses some. The sample has 150,000 to 200,000 clones, around 77% seen once; the top ten hold around 2%. V and J are TRBV5-6 and TRBJ2-1, with D perhaps TRBD2 (6 bases). Sequencing was done on a sample of PBMCs. The sequence was collected from a woman aged 30 to 39 in good health and CMV-seropositive. The CDR3 is CASSSTFREKDNEQFF. CDR3 bases: TGTGCCAGCAGCTCTACTTTCCGGGAGAAGGACAATGAGCAGTTCTTC.